Listed below are T cell receptor beta chains from one sample, sequenced in a study of blood T cell repertoires in COVID-19. Sequencing was performed with immunoSEQ multiplex PCR; in TCRdb, only in-frame clones are kept and a portion is missing. In the table there are about 120,000 clones, around 90% of which are singletons. Sequencing input: peripheral blood. The source is a human donor in a cohort sampled during active COVID-19. Each CDR3 is given with its conserved first and last residue. A D gene is named only where the DNA matches it firmly. Size values are once, few and many counts, or a class for expanded clones, and some rows have none.

clone_size	d_call	j_call	v_call	cdr3_nt	cdr3_aa
-	-	TRBJ1-5	TRBV28	TGTGCCAGCAGGTATAGCAATCAGCCCCAGCATTTT	CASRYSNQPQHF
once	TRBD1	TRBJ1-3	TRBV11-3	TGTGCCAGCAGCTCCAACCAGGGGGCGGCTGGAAACACCATATATTTT	CASSSNQGAAGNTIYF
once	-	TRBJ1-3	TRBV15	TGTGCCACCAGCCGCCTCCAGGGGAACGGAAACACCATATATTTT	CATSRLQGNGNTIYF
-	-	TRBJ1-1	TRBV20-1	TGCAGTGCCCACAAGAACACTGAAGCTTTCTTT	CSAHKNTEAFF
-	TRBD2	TRBJ2-1	TRBV19	TGTGCCAGTAGATACGCTGGAGCGGGAGCCACCTACAATGAGCAGTTCTTC	CASRYAGAGATYNEQFF
-	TRBD1	TRBJ2-5	TRBV18	TGTGCCAGCTCACTCGGACAGGGAGAGACCCAGTACTTC	CASSLGQGETQYF
-	TRBD1	TRBJ1-2	TRBV19	TGTGCCAGTAGTATCTCTACCGGGACAGCCTATGGCTACACCTTC	CASSISTGTAYGYTF
once	TRBD1	TRBJ2-1	TRBV5-1	TGCGCCAGCAGCTTGGAAAGGACAGGGTTTACTGAGCAGTTCTTC	CASSLERTGFTEQFF
-	TRBD1	TRBJ2-3	TRBV24-1	TGTGCCACCAGTGAGGGAACAGGGGACACAGATACGCAGTATTTT	CATSEGTGDTDTQYF
-	-	TRBJ2-4	TRBV25-1	TGTGCCAGCAGCCAACAGGGTCCAGCCAAAAACATTCAGTACTTC	CASSQQGPAKNIQYF
-	-	TRBJ2-7	TRBV10-1	TGCGCCAGCAGTGTACAGCAGGTCTCCGAGCAGTACTTC	CASSVQQVSEQYF
-	TRBD1	TRBJ2-7	TRBV11-3	TGTGCCAGCAGCCGCGGGACAGGGGGCAGGTACGAGCAGTACTTC	CASSRGTGGRYEQYF
-	-	TRBJ2-7	TRBV28	TGTGCCAGCAGTTTAGCGTACGAGCAGTACTTC	CASSLAYEQYF
-	-	TRBJ1-1	TRBV18	TGTGCCAGCTCACTACGGGATAACACTGAAGCTTTCTTT	CASSLRDNTEAFF
-	-	TRBJ2-1	TRBV7-8	TGTGCCAGCAGCGCACGGGAGATTTCTGGTGGGTTCTTC	CASSAREISGGFF
-	-	TRBJ2-7	TRBV11-3	TGTGCCAGCAGCCTCCTTAGCGAGGCCCCCTACGAGCAGTACTTC	CASSLLSEAPYEQYF
-	TRBD2	TRBJ2-5	TRBV5-6	TGTGCCAGCAGCCTATTCGCCGGGGGGACCCAAGAGACCCAGTACTTC	CASSLFAGGTQETQYF
-	-	TRBJ1-3	TRBV14	TGTGCCAGCAGCCCGGGGACACTGGGAAACACCATATATTTT	CASSPGTLGNTIYF
-	TRBD1	TRBJ1-4	TRBV19	TGTGCCAGTAGTCGGGACAGGGTGCGTGAAAAACTGTTTTTT	CASSRDRVREKLFF
-	TRBD2	TRBJ2-1	TRBV6-4	TGTGCCAGCAGTGACTGGGGGGGTGGCCACAATGAGCAGTTCTTC	CASSDWGGGHNEQFF
-	-	TRBJ2-7	TRBV6-6	TGTGCCAGCAGTCCTCGCTACGCTGGAGGAGCGAGCTACGAGCAGTACTTC	CASSPRYAGGASYEQYF
-	-	TRBJ2-1	TRBV2	TGTGCCAGCAGTGACTACTACGAGCAGTTCTTC	CASSDYYEQFF
-	TRBD2	TRBJ2-5	TRBV30	TGTGCCTGGAGCAGACTAGCGGCGTCCCAAGAGACCCAGTACTTC	CAWSRLAASQETQYF
-	TRBD1	TRBJ2-7	TRBV10-1	TGCGCCAGCAGTGAGAGCGGGACAGGGTCCTACGAGCAGTACTTC	CASSESGTGSYEQYF
-	-	TRBJ2-7	TRBV14	TGTGCCAGCAGCCAAGCCTGGAGCAGGGGCGGGCAGCAGTACTTC	CASSQAWSRGGQQYF
few	TRBD1	TRBJ2-2	TRBV19	TGTGCCAGTAGTATAGGTGGACAGGGCGCCGGGGAGCTGTTTTTT	CASSIGGQGAGELFF
-	TRBD2	TRBJ2-7	TRBV28	TGTGCCAGCACCATCGGGGGGGGCCCCTACGAGCAGTACTTC	CASTIGGGPYEQYF
few	-	TRBJ2-5	TRBV14	TGTGCCAGCAGCTCGAGGCGGGGAGGAGAGACCCAGTACTTC	CASSSRRGGETQYF
-	-	TRBJ1-1	TRBV7-2	TGTGCCAGCAGCCCGGACATCGTCCACACTGAAGCTTTCTTT	CASSPDIVHTEAFF
-	TRBD2	TRBJ2-1	TRBV28	TGTGCCAGCAGTTTGGGTCTAGCGGGAGGGGTCGATGAGCAGTTCTTC	CASSLGLAGGVDEQFF
-	-	TRBJ1-1	TRBV5-4	TGTGCCAGCAGCTTGGATGAGAAGGCGGTAGCTTTCTTT	CASSLDEKAVAFF
-	TRBD1	TRBJ1-5	TRBV5-1	TGCGCCAGCAGCTTGGGGACAGGGGGCGATCAGCCCCAGCATTTT	CASSLGTGGDQPQHF
-	TRBD1	TRBJ2-7	TRBV25-1	TGTGCCAGCAGTGAATATGGGGGACAGGAGGAGCAGTACTTC	CASSEYGGQEEQYF
-	TRBD2	TRBJ2-2	TRBV29-1	TGCAGCGCTGAAACCGGGACTAGCTTATCCGGGGAGCTGTTTTTT	CSAETGTSLSGELFF
-	-	TRBJ2-7	TRBV12-3/TRBV12-4	TGTGCCAGCAGCCTGGACAGCTACGAGCAGTACTTC	CASSLDSYEQYF
-	TRBD1	TRBJ1-1	TRBV14	TGTGCCAGCAGCCATTACAGGGGGCCCACTGAAGCTTTCTTT	CASSHYRGPTEAFF
-	TRBD1	TRBJ2-2	TRBV15	TGTGCCACCCTCAACAGACAGGGGAACACCGGGGAGCTGTTTTTT	CATLNRQGNTGELFF
-	-	TRBJ1-1	TRBV11-2	TGTGCCAGCAGCTTTACTGGGGGGGAGGCTGAAGCTTTCTTT	CASSFTGGEAEAFF
-	TRBD2	TRBJ2-3	TRBV24-1	TGTGCCACCAGTGATTGGGGTGGGACTAGCGGTGGAGATACGCAGTATTTT	CATSDWGGTSGGDTQYF
-	-	TRBJ2-2	TRBV25-1	TGTGCCAGCAGGCCTTGGGACTCGAACACCGGGGAGCTGTTTTTT	CASRPWDSNTGELFF
-	-	TRBJ1-3	TRBV11-3	TGTGCCAGCAGCTTATTGGGGCAGCTCGGAAACACCATATATTTT	CASSLLGQLGNTIYF
-	-	TRBJ1-1	TRBV11-3	TGTGCCAGCAGCTTAAGCACCCTCGGGGCTGAAGCTTTCTTT	CASSLSTLGAEAFF
-	TRBD1	TRBJ1-2	TRBV29-1	TGCAGCGGGGGGGACAGCGACGGCTACACCTTC	CSGGDSDGYTF
-	-	TRBJ2-2	TRBV11-3	TGTGCCAGCAGCTTAGGAGGAGGATACACCGGGGAGCTGTTTTTT	CASSLGGGYTGELFF
-	-	TRBJ1-2	TRBV10-2	TGCGCCAGCAGTGACGCGGCTAACTATGGCTACACCTTC	CASSDAANYGYTF
-	-	TRBJ1-2	TRBV24-1	TGTGCCACCAGCCCGCTTCCCGGGGTCTATGGCTACACCTTC	CATSPLPGVYGYTF
-	-	TRBJ2-7	TRBV10-3	TGTGCCATCAGTGCAGGGAAGGGCAACCACGAGCAGTACTTC	CAISAGKGNHEQYF
-	TRBD2	TRBJ2-3	TRBV4-1	TGCGCCAGCAGCCCCCGAGGGACTAGCGGAAGCACAGATACGCAGTATTTT	CASSPRGTSGSTDTQYF
-	-	TRBJ1-1	TRBV11-2	TGTGCCAGCAGCATCTGGCAGGGGAACACTGAAGCTTTCTTT	CASSIWQGNTEAFF